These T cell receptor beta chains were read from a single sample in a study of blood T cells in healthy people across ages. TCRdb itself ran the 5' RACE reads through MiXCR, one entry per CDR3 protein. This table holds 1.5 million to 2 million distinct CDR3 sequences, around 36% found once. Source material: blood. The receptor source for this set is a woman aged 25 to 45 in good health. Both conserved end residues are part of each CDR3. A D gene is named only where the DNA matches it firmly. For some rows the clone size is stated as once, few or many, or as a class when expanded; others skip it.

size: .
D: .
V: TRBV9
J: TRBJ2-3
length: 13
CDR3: CASTREASDTQYF
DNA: TGTGCCAGCACCCGCGAGGCAAGCGATACGCAGTATTTT

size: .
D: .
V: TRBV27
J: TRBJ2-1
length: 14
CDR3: CASSNFRVGETQFF
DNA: TGTGCCAGCAGTAATTTCAGGGTGGGGGAGACCCAGTTCTTC

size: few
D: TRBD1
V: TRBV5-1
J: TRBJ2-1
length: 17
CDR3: CASRLSVEGARYNEQFF
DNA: TGCGCCAGCAGATTAAGCGTAGAGGGGGCGCGCTACAATGAGCAGTTCTTC

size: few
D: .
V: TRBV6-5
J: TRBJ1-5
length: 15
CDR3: CASNPGRGRHQPQHF
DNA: TGTGCCAGCAATCCGGGTAGGGGGAGGCACCAGCCCCAGCATTTT

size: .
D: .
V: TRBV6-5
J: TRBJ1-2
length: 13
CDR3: CASSPVVSYGYTF
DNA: TGTGCCAGCAGCCCCGTAGTATCCTATGGCTACACCTTC

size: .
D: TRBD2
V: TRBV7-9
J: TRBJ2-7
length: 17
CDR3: CASSSSLALAGPYEQYF
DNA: TGTGCCAGCAGCTCCTCCCTCGCCCTAGCGGGGCCCTACGAGCAGTACTTC

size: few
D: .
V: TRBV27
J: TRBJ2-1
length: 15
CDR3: CASSLRAVQRNEQFF
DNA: TGTGCCAGCAGTTTAAGAGCGGTTCAGAGAAATGAGCAGTTCTTC

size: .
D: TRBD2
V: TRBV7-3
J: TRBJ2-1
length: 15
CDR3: CASSSGLAGQNEQFF
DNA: TGTGCCAGCAGCTCGGGACTAGCGGGACAAAATGAGCAGTTCTTC

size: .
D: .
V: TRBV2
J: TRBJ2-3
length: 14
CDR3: CASSEAVGTDTQYF
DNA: TGTGCCAGCAGTGAAGCGGTAGGCACAGATACGCAGTATTTT

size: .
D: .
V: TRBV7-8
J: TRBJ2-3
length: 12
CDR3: CACSEPVDTQYF
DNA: TGTGCCTGCAGCGAGCCCGTTGATACGCAGTATTTT

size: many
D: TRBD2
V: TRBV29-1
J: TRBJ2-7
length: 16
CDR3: CSVEGAASGRGYEQYF
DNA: TGCAGCGTTGAAGGTGCGGCTAGCGGGAGGGGGTACGAGCAGTACTTC

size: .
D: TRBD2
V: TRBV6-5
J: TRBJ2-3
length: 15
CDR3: CASSLAGGRTDTRYF
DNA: TGTGCCAGCAGTTTAGCGGGGGGCCGCACAGATACGCGGTATTTT

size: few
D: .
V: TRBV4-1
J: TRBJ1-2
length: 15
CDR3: CASSQGGIGPYGYTF
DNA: TGCGCCAGCAGCCAAGGAGGAATAGGGCCGTATGGCTACACCTTC

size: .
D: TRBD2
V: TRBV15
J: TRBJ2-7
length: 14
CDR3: CATRSTSGSYEQYF
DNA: TGTGCCACCAGGTCGACTAGCGGGTCCTACGAGCAGTACTTC

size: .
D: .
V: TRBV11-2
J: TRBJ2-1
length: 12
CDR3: CASSPSSPLKFF
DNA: TGTGCCAGCAGCCCCTCCAGCCCACTTAAGTTCTTC

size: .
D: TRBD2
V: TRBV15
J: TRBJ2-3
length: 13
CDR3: CATWGGSTDTQYF
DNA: TGTGCCACTTGGGGGGGAAGCACAGATACGCAGTATTTT

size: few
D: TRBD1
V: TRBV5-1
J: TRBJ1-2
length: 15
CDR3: CASSLEQGATGGYTF
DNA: TGCGCCAGCAGCTTGGAACAGGGGGCGACTGGAGGCTACACCTTC

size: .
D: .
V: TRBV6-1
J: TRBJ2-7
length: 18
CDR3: CASSENLRVWEASYEQYF
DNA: TGTGCCAGCAGTGAAAATCTCCGTGTGTGGGAGGCCTCCTACGAGCAGTACTTC

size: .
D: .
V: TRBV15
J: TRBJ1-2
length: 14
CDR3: CATSRDKWGYGYTF
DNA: TGTGCCACCAGCAGAGATAAGTGGGGCTATGGCTACACCTTC

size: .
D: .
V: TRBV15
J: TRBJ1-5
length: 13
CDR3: CATSRDYDQPQHF
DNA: TGTGCCACCAGCAGAGATTATGATCAGCCCCAGCATTTT

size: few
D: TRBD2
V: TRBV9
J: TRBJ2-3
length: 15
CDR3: CASTLAGERTDTQYF
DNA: TGTGCCAGCACCCTAGCGGGAGAGCGCACAGATACGCAGTATTTT

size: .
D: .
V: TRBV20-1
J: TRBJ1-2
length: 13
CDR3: CSARGQADYGYTF
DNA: TGCAGTGCTAGAGGGCAGGCAGACTATGGCTACACCTTC

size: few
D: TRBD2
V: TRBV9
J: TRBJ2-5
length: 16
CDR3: CASSVALAGGLETQYF
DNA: TGTGCCAGCAGCGTAGCCCTAGCGGGGGGGCTTGAGACCCAGTACTTC

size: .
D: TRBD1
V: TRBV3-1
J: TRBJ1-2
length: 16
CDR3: CASSQDVQGVDYGYTF
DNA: TGTGCCAGCAGCCAAGATGTTCAGGGGGTGGACTATGGCTACACCTTC

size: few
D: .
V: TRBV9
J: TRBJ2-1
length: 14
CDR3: CASSVAGSSYEQFF
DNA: TGTGCCAGCAGCGTAGCTGGTAGCTCCTATGAGCAGTTCTTC

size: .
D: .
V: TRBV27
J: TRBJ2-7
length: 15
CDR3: CASSFTGGQMYEQYF
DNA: TGTGCCAGCAGTTTTACCGGGGGACAGATGTACGAGCAGTACTTC

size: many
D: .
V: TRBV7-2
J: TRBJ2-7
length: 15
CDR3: CASSSSGRNSYEQYF
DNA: TGTGCCAGCAGCTCTTCCGGCCGCAACTCCTACGAGCAGTACTTC

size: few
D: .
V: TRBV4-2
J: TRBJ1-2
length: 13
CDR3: CASSQDVGYGYTF
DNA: TGTGCCAGCAGCCAAGATGTGGGCTATGGCTACACCTTC

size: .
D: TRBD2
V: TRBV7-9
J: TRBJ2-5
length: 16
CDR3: CASSLTASGVKETQYF
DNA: TGTGCCAGCAGCTTAACGGCTAGCGGGGTTAAGGAGACCCAGTACTTC

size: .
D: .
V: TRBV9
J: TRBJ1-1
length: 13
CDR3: CASKQISSGEAFF
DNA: TGTGCCAGCAAGCAGATTTCTTCTGGTGAAGCTTTCTTT

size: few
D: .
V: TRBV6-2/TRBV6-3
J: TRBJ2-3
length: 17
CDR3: CASGFLGPYLSTDTQYF
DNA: TGTGCCAGCGGATTCTTGGGGCCCTACCTTAGCACAGATACGCAGTATTTT

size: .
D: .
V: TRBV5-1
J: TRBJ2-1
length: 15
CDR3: CASSSGRGGYNEQFF
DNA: TGCGCCAGCAGCTCGGGCAGGGGCGGTTACAATGAGCAGTTCTTC

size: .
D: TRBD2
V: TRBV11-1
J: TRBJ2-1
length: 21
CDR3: CASSSTWTGLAGGGSWNEQFF
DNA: TGTGCCAGCAGCTCGACATGGACAGGACTAGCGGGGGGAGGGTCGTGGAATGAGCAGTTCTTC

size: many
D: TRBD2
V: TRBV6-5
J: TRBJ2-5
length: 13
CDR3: CASSPSGAETQYF
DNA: TGTGCCAGCAGCCCAAGCGGGGCGGAGACCCAGTACTTC

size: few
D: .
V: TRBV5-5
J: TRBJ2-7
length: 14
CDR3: CASSFRLGLYEQYF
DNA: TGTGCCAGCAGCTTTCGTCTGGGCCTCTACGAGCAGTACTTC

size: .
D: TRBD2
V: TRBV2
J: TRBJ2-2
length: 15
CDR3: CASKGLAVNTGELFF
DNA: TGTGCCAGCAAGGGACTAGCGGTTAACACCGGGGAGCTGTTTTTT

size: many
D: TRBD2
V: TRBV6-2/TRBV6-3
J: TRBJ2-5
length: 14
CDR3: CAGRQDGTSREQYF
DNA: TGTGCCGGCAGACAGGATGGGACTAGTCGGGAGCAGTACTTC

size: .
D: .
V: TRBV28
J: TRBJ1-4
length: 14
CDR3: CANTPRGRGEKLFF
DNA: TGTGCCAACACCCCTCGGGGGCGGGGTGAAAAACTGTTTTTT

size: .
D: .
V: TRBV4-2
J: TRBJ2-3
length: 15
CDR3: CASSQDFLTADTQYF
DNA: TGTGCCAGCAGCCAAGATTTCCTTACGGCAGATACGCAGTATTTT

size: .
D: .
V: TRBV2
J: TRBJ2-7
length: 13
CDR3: CANSGRPLSEQYF
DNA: TGTGCCAATAGTGGTAGACCTTTGAGCGAGCAGTACTTC

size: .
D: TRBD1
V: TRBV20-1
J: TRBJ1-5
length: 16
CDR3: CSARSGQAIPNQPQHF
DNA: TGCAGTGCTAGATCGGGACAGGCGATACCTAATCAGCCCCAGCATTTT

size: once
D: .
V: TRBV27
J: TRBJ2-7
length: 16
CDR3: CASSLTPQVPRYEQYF
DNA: TGTGCCAGCAGTTTAACTCCCCAAGTACCGCGCTACGAGCAGTACTTC

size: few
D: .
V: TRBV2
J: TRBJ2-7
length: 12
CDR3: CASKTRGDEQYF
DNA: TGTGCCAGCAAGACAAGAGGGGACGAGCAGTACTTC

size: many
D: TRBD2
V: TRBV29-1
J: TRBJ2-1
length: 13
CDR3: CSVDGTSGYEQFF
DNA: TGCAGCGTTGATGGGACTAGTGGTTATGAGCAGTTCTTC

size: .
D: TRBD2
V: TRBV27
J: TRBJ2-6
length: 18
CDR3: CASSLEASGGSGANVLTF
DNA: TGTGCCAGCAGTTTAGAGGCTAGCGGGGGATCTGGGGCCAACGTCCTGACTTTC

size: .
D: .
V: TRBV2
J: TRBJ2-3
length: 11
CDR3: CASSETLPQYF
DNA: TGTGCCAGCAGTGAAACACTCCCGCAGTATTTT

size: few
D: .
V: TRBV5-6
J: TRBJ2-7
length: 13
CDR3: CASSSLGNYEQYF
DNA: TGTGCCAGCAGCTCTCTAGGGAACTACGAGCAGTACTTC

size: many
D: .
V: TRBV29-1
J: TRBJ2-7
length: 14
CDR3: CSVAQGRSSYEQYF
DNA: TGCAGCGTTGCTCAGGGGAGGAGCTCCTACGAGCAGTACTTC